This TCR beta chain is from a study of post-analysis software for immune sequencing data. Study background: Relapsing-remitting, secondary progressive and progressive-relapsing multiple sclerosis courses were included.

On this clonotype: What it recognizes is unknown.

Study-level points and caveats: In patients, roughly 5 TRBV segments were more frequent than in controls, with TRBV5-6, TRBV5-1 and TRBV20-1 among them. Strong co-clustering by F measure was seen for same-batch samples.

Tagging with unique molecular identifiers was a feature of the TCR beta cDNA libraries. Input of roughly 0.95 to 10 million T cells yielded around 460,000 cDNA molecules. Each CDR3 protein gets one entry after TCRdb re-called the PCR reads with MiXCR. Seen here are about 460,000 distinct CDR3 sequences, roughly 45% observed once, and the top ten hold 9.5% to 13%. Germline V gene sequence: CDR1 SGHRS, CDR2 YFSETQ. The CDR3 runs 18 residues. Trimming cost V 4 bases and J 0 bases; bases outside gene matches: 7. The genes are TRBV5-1 and TRBJ2-6, with TRBD2 identical over 10 bases. Input material: blood. The sequence came from a girl aged 10 to 17 with multiple sclerosis. In nucleotides, the CDR3 is TGCGCCAGCAGCATAACACTAGCGGGGTTCTCTGGGGCCAACGTCCTGACTTTC. It encodes CASSITLAGFSGANVLTF.